The sequence of this T cell receptor beta chain was determined in a study of T cells in Graves' hyperthyroidism and ophthalmopathy (dated by TCRdb to about 2019). Turning to the overall study: Peripheral blood samples were taken at initial diagnosis, before any treatment was given. Whether ophthalmopathy could be predicted prospectively was tested in an independent validation cohort made up of fewer than 20 hyperthyroidism patients plus 17 patients who later progressed to ophthalmopathy. In addition, the study compared T-cell repertoires in thyroid tissue and in blood from roughly six Graves' hyperthyroidism patients. To identify TCR V-J signatures that set the groups apart, the researchers used a discovery cohort of roughly 100 patients, made up of approximately 43 with Graves' ophthalmopathy and about 55 with stable Graves' hyperthyroidism. The 75 to 100 discovery patients were randomly split 7:3 into training and test sets. TCR Vbeta CDR3 sequencing of roughly 140 peripheral blood samples (43 ophthalmopathy, 75 or so hyperthyroidism and roughly 17 progressor patients) is reported in the paper. After blood sampling, hyperthyroidism patients were treated with methimazole at a starting dose of 30 mg daily, and ophthalmopathy patients were treated with high-dose intravenous methylprednisolone.

The TCR beta CDR3 regions were amplified from the RNA transcripts. A first-round RT-PCR of the TCR CDR3 used the HTBI primer set with the Qiagen OneStep RT-PCR kit. The libraries were constructed in a second round of multiplex PCR and then size-selected and purified. Paired-end sequencing of the libraries was performed with 100 bp reads on an Illumina HiSeq2000. As for the original processing: SOAPnuke was used to process the raw data, throwing out any read that contained adapters or uncalled bases, had a mean Phred below 15, or lacked an exact constant-primer or identifier match. COPE v1.2.5 was used to merge the high-quality paired reads, and each unique nucleotide sequence was defined as a clonotype. MiTCR v1.1 was used to align the clonotypes against IMGT TRBV, TRBD and TRBJ reference segments. The analysis included only V-J combinations with a frequency above 0.0001, which together covered roughly 99% of the repertoires. The TCS score was defined as the ratio of F50 (clonal expansion) to E x V (chaos), calculated using BLOSUM62-based TCRdist between CDR3 peptides within each V-J. Welch's t-statistics and random forest reduced roughly 540 V-J features to roughly 13, which were used in a naive Bayes classifier (R e1071). TCRdb ran its own pipeline on the public reads, namely fastp trimming at Q25 and MiXCR clone calling, and kept in-frame beta chains. Each record represents a unique CDR3 protein, reported with the most common genes and DNA among its rows. The authors' filters were not applied to this entry. In all, the sample holds about 600,000 distinct CDR3 sequences, and 16% of those were seen once. Clones ranked in the top ten supply under 3.5% of the sample.

This clonotype was detected many times. This clone's antigen is unknown. Per-base quality was not reported, and no clone a single base away is much larger than it. Overall results and qualifications from the work: A model built on a 13 V-J signature distinguished ophthalmopathy from stable hyperthyroidism, reaching 85% to 90% sensitivity and approximately 81% specificity in cross-validation and 80%/75% in testing. Most expanded thyroid clonotypes (frequency above 0.001) were also detected in blood, a finding suggesting that blood repertoires may reflect thyroid immune responses. During validation, the model predicted progression to ophthalmopathy a median of approximately 6 months ahead of onset, with almost 71% sensitivity and 72% to 80% specificity. Sample size was not statistically predetermined, and investigators were not blinded to group allocation.

In the ophthalmopathy patients, disease was moderately to severely active, with a Clinical Activity Score of 3 or more, a NOSPECS grade of 4 or more, and a duration of less than 3 months. Patients with uncontrolled infections, other autoimmune diseases, pregnancy or lactation were excluded. Diagnoses relied on clinical symptoms, serum thyroxine and TRAb, thyroid ultrasound and orbital computed tomography. Ficoll-Paque density gradient centrifugation was used to isolate PBMCs from approximately 11 ml of fresh peripheral blood. Total RNA was extracted using Trizol reagent, and RNA quality was assessed on an Agilent 2100 Bioanalyzer. V loses 5 bases of germline sequence and J loses 3 bases, and the interval between the two ends is 13 bases. The CDR3 measures 14 amino acids from cysteine to phenylalanine. The kept DNA is CDR3 alone, 42 bases in frame from the first base. The CDR1 and CDR2 encoded by the germline V gene are MNHNS and SASEGT.

The clonotype originates from a woman aged 40 to 50 with Graves' ophthalmopathy. The chain uses TRBV6-1 and TRBJ1-2; the D segment could be TRBD1, given 5 matching bases. The sample was blood. The bases are TGTGCCAGCAGTCAGCAGGGCAGGGACTATGGCTACACCTTC. It specifies CASSQQGRDYGYTF.